The rows below give T cell receptor beta chains drawn from one sample of a study of shared clonotypes between healthy human individuals. Profiling relied on immunoSEQ multiplex PCR, and the TCRdb table lists in-frame clones only, not all of them. The repertoire holds 170,000 or so clones, with approximately 62% as singletons. What was sequenced was memory CD4+ T cells sorted from blood. Source of these receptors: a man aged 25 to 45 in good health. Both conserved end residues are part of each CDR3. The order of the fields is J gene, D gene, V gene, CDR3 protein. D genes are given only for firm matches.

TRBJ2-1 NA TRBV28 CASTSEGRRLF
TRBJ2-3 NA TRBV5-1 CASSLGPAGSTDTQYF
TRBJ2-1 TRBD2 TRBV10-3 CAISVGLAGVEEQFF
TRBJ2-3 TRBD1 TRBV7-2 CASSPDRGRDTQYF
TRBJ2-3 NA TRBV19 CASSPSRTDTQYF
TRBJ1-1 NA TRBV7-2 CASSPGRRLEAFF
TRBJ2-1 TRBD2 TRBV5-4 CASSLASGSTYNEQFF
TRBJ2-7 NA TRBV7-3 CASSLDSTYEQYF
TRBJ2-1 NA TRBV19 CASSLVAQGPYNEQFF
TRBJ2-7 TRBD2 TRBV14 CASSARLALGGLAAYEQYF
TRBJ2-1 TRBD2 TRBV6-5 CASSYPTSGSNEQFF
TRBJ2-1 NA TRBV11-2 CASSRDLGRGYDNEQFF
TRBJ1-1 NA TRBV2 CASSMTGRTEAFF
TRBJ1-2 NA TRBV29-1 CSVDPTGSYGYTF
TRBJ2-6 NA TRBV11-2 CASSLVTSGANVLTF
TRBJ2-7 NA TRBV15 CATSRDLGDIGAEQYF
TRBJ1-2 TRBD1 TRBV7-9 CASSVGTAKPYGYTF
TRBJ2-5 NA TRBV2 CASRFAGHQETQYF
TRBJ2-5 NA TRBV6-5 CASSYMPNVSQYF
TRBJ1-1 NA TRBV6-1 CAVETGYTEAFF
TRBJ1-5 NA TRBV10-1 CASSESGSNQPQHF
TRBJ2-7 NA TRBV11-2 CASSLERGDEQYF
TRBJ2-5 TRBD2 TRBV11-2 CASSLMRLATETQYF
TRBJ2-3 NA TRBV14 CASSHGWGITDTQYF
TRBJ1-4 NA TRBV4-3 CASSQRGFGGEKLFF
TRBJ2-7 TRBD2 TRBV13 CASSSTDRLAGSSYEQYF
TRBJ2-5 TRBD1 TRBV9 CASSVLGQGKETQYF
TRBJ1-1 NA TRBV2 CASSSNMNTEAFF
TRBJ2-7 TRBD2 TRBV6-1 CASTPGLVGYEQYF